This T cell receptor beta chain is drawn from a study of vaccination and CD4 T cells after COVID-19. Overall study: Each of the control cultures got a CEFX pool, an HIV-1 Nef pool, or no peptide.

Turning to this clonotype: Its antigen is undetermined. Germline is not matched at one junction end, which may reflect a read error.

The treatment here: roughly 10-day PBMC culture with coronavirus spike peptide pools or control peptides (ViraFEST assay). An unexposed donor provided the CD4+ T cells, which were collected before the COVID-19 pandemic (2011-2018). The authors isolated CD4+ T cells by negative selection after around 10 days of culture. Probes of unexposed-donor CD4+ T cells used SARS-CoV-2 S/N and four cold-coronavirus spikes (cells permitting). Germline-derived CDR1 and CDR2 are MGHDK and SYGVNS. This CDR3 is 13 amino acids long. Researchers used the Oncomine TCR Beta short-read assay to sequence DNA from cultured CD4+ T cells. The source of extracted genomic DNA was cultured CD4+ T cells. Using its own MiXCR run on the PCR reads, TCRdb lists one record per CDR3 protein. The sample contains approximately 9,100 distinct CDR3 sequences, about 37% of which appear only once.

The chain is built from TRBV25-1 and TRBJ1-5; D unclear. The sequencing sample was made of CD4+ T cells from blood, cultured in vitro. The receptor's source is a human donor in good health. The CDR3 protein is CASSESGNRPQHF. CDR3 nucleotide sequence: TGTGCCAGCAGTGAATCGGGCAATCGGCCCCAGCATTTT.